The sequence of this T cell receptor (beta chain) was determined in a study of blood T cell repertoires in COVID-19. Study context: Samples of COVID-19 (acute and convalescent) were obtained from the United States, Italy and Spain.

The CDR3 runs 13 residues. Per the germline V gene, CDR1 is DFQATT and CDR2 is SNEGSKA (reference sequence). V lost 3 bases to trimming and J lost 1 base, with 10 bases between them. Sequenced by immunoSEQ multiplex PCR; TCRdb stores in-frame clones only, minus some. The table lists approximately 250,000 clones, approximately 88% of them singletons. Grouping used clinical history reported by participants in a survey and questionnaire. The source of this sequence is a woman aged 40 to 55 with acute COVID-19. The sequenced sample consisted of PBMCs or T cells enriched from blood (not recorded which). The J gene is TRBJ2-7, the V gene TRBV20-1; maybe TRBD1 (5 bases). In DNA form, the CDR3 reads TGCAGTGCTAGTCAGGACATATCCTACGAGCAGTACTTC. Encoded protein: CSASQDISYEQYF.